Listed here is a single TCR beta chain. Its target is not known. The data were produced by immunoSEQ multiplex PCR, yet TCRdb's version contains in-frame clones alone and is incomplete. The sample shows over 2 million clones, approximately 95% of them seen only once. This CDR3 is built from 14 residues. Germline V gives CDR1 SGHDN, CDR2 FVKESK. Between the trimmed V and J ends, which lost 1 base and 7 bases, there was a span of 10 bases. Naive CD8 cells, CD45RO-negative and positively selected for CCR7, excluded terminally differentiated effector memory CD45RA+ cells. This record comes from a study of shared clonotypes between healthy human individuals. Across the whole study: Aged between 18 and 49, the donors were a couple of women and a few men.

Study findings and constraints: Non-shared clonotypes displayed generation probabilities falling below those of clonotypes present in all four donors.

Sequences were obtained from naive CD8+ T cells sorted from blood. This sequence originates from a man aged 18 to 29 in good health. The rearrangement joins TRBV14 to TRBJ2-2; possibly TRBD1 for D (6 bases). The DNA for the CDR3 is TGTGCCAGCAGCCAAGTTACAGGGTACGGGGAGCTGTTTTTT. This sequence encodes CASSQVTGYGELFF.